This T cell receptor (beta chain) originates from a study of T cell responses to AZD1222 COVID-19 vaccine. There are 14 residues in the CDR3. Germline V gene data show CDR1 as LGHNA and CDR2 as YNFKEQ. Trimming cost V 0 bases and J 4 bases, with 6 bases left between them. Study-level points and caveats: Nearly half of spike-specific TCRs reportedly target unmutated variant regions. Baseline antibody screening turned up just a handful of seropositive AZD1222 recipients.

Some clones are missing from TCRdb's copy, which holds only in-frame ones; the method was immunoSEQ multiplex PCR. The sample records some 170,000 clones, roughly nine tenths being singletons. As regards this clone: Its antigen is still unknown.

The gene calls are TRBV4-2 and TRBJ1-4; D is uncertain. This sample comprised peripheral blood, obtained 28 days after the second AZD1222 dose. This receptor was taken from an adult who received the AZD1222 COVID-19 vaccine. The CDR3 region is CASSQERFNEKLFF. The CDR3 DNA reads as TGTGCCAGCAGCCAAGAACGTTTTAATGAAAAACTGTTTTTT.